This passage covers 12 T cell receptor beta chains from one sample sequenced in a study of shared clonotypes between healthy human individuals. Sequencing was performed with immunoSEQ multiplex PCR; in TCRdb, only in-frame clones are kept and a portion is missing. The top ten clones hold 1.5% to 2% of a sample with about 2.1 million clones, approximately 92% of them seen once. Naivety among CD8 cells was defined by CD45RO negativity and positive CCR7 selection, thereby excluding terminally differentiated effector memory CD45RA+ cells. Sequencing was performed on naive CD8+ T cells from PBMCs. These TCRs come from a young man in good health. Some clones in this sample may be carry-over from other donors' samples.

This chain joins TRBV7-8 and TRBJ1-1; D uncertain. The germline V gene encodes CDR1 SGHVS and CDR2 FQNEAQ. This CDR3 has 14 amino acids. The ends were cut back, 1 base at V and 6 bases at J, with 12 bases in the middle. The CDR3 region is CASSLEVGHPEAFF. CDR3 nucleotides: TGTGCCAGCAGCTTAGAAGTAGGGCATCCTGAAGCTTTCTTT.

This clone was picked up a small number of times. Other DNA sequences in this sample translate to the same CDR3. The V and J genes are TRBV25-1 and TRBJ1-1; possible D gene TRBD1, 6 bases. V was trimmed by 4 bases and J by 5 bases, leaving 8 bases between them. This CDR3 comprises 12 residues. CDR1 and CDR2 from the germline V gene are MGHDK and SYGVNS. Here the CDR3 reads CASSGGGTEAFF. The CDR3 DNA reads TGTGCCAGCAGTGGAGGGGGGACTGAAGCTTTCTTT.

V gene TRBV15 combines with J gene TRBJ2-1; 8 bases are shared with TRBD1. The trim removed 3 bases at V and 5 bases at J, leaving 6 bases unmatched. The CDR3 loop spans 15 amino acids. Germline-derived CDR1 and CDR2 are LNHNV and YYDKDF (reference sequence). The CDR3 spells CATSRDRDTNNEQFF. The CDR3 nucleotides read TGTGCCACCAGCAGGGACAGGGATACGAACAATGAGCAGTTCTTC.

The rearrangement links TRBV5-5 to TRBJ2-7, with D unclear. In germline, CDR1 is SGHKS, CDR2 YYEKEE (reference sequence). CDR3 length: 11 residues. Trimming stripped 0 bases from V and 3 bases from J, with 1 base between. The CDR3 region has the DNA TGTGCCAGCAGCTTGGACTACGAGCAGTACTTC. Its translation: CASSLDYEQYF.

This rearrangement joins TRBV10-3 to TRBJ2-7, with D hard to call. V lost 3 bases, J lost 6 bases, and 21 bases lay in between. Per germline, CDR1 ENHRY and CDR2 SYGVKD. The CDR3 spans 16 residues. This CDR3 reads CAISDPAAGPFSEQYF. In DNA, the CDR3 is TGTGCCATCAGTGACCCGGCCGCCGGCCCCTTTAGCGAGCAGTACTTC.

The chain uses TRBV28 and TRBJ2-1, with D tentatively TRBD1 (5 bases). Per germline, CDR1 MDHEN and CDR2 SYDVKM. The V end was cut by 7 bases, the J end by 0 bases, with 10 bases between. The CDR3 has 14 residues. CDR3 sequence (DNA): TGTGCCAGCACCCCGACAGTCTCCTACAATGAGCAGTTCTTC. It yields the protein CASTPTVSYNEQFF.

J is TRBJ2-5 and V is TRBV7-7; TRBD2 agrees at 10 bases. The germline V gene has CDR1 SSHAT and CDR2 FNYEAQ (reference sequence). Trimming at V came to 4 bases and at J to 7 bases, leaving 9 bases not matched to a gene. The CDR3 runs to 15 residues. CDR3 in DNA: TGTGCCAGCAGCTCTCTAGCGGGGGAAGATGGGACCCAGTACTTC. This translates into CASSSLAGEDGTQYF.

This chain connects TRBV9 to TRBJ2-2; D is perhaps TRBD1 (6 bases). V lost 0 bases, J lost 6 bases, and 12 bases lay in between. The CDR3 contains 15 residues. Germline values: CDR1 SGDLS, CDR2 YYNGEE. CDR3 nucleotide sequence: TGTGCCAGCAGCGTAGCTGGGGGCTACGCCGGGGAGCTGTTTTTT. Its translation is CASSVAGGYAGELFF. The whole variable domain, filled in from reference TRBV9 and TRBJ2-2, reads DSGVTQTPKHLITATGQRVTLRCSPRSGDLSVYWYQQSLDQGLQFLIQYYNGEERAKGNILERFSAQQFPDLHSELNLSSLELGDSALYFCASSVAGGYAGELFFGEGSRLTVL.

This chain joins TRBV19 and TRBJ1-2; D gene unclear. The CDR3 consists of 13 residues. CDR1 is LNHDA and CDR2 is SQIVND in the germline V gene (reference sequence). Trimming left V 10 bases short and J 6 bases short, with 18 bases between. Here the CDR3 reads CATKNGSPHGYTF. The CDR3 nucleotides read TGTGCCACCAAAAACGGGAGCCCACATGGCTACACCTTC. Supplemented by reference TRBV19 and TRBJ1-2, the full variable domain reads DGGITQSPKYLFRKEGQNVTLSCEQNLNHDAMYWYRQDPGQGLRLIYYSQIVNDFQKGDIAEGYSVSREKKESFPLTVTSAQKNPTAFYLCATKNGSPHGYTFGSGTRLTVV.

The chain employs TRBV7-9 and TRBJ1-2; TRBD1 is a possible D gene (6 bases). This CDR3 contains 16 residues. Trimming left V 3 bases short and J 4 bases short, with 18 bases between. Germline lookup yields CDR1 SEHNR and CDR2 FQNEAQ (reference sequence). The DNA for the CDR3 is TGTGCCAGCAGCTTCATATCAGGGGAATACCGCTATGGCTACACCTTC. This sequence encodes CASSFISGEYRYGYTF.

V is TRBV27 and J is TRBJ2-5; perhaps TRBD1 as D (6 bases). V lost 3 bases and J lost 1, with 9 bases in between. The germline CDR1 and CDR2 sequences are MNHEY and SMNVEV (reference sequence). The CDR3 loop spans 14 amino acids. CDR3 sequence reads: CASSFIGGQETQYF. The CDR3 nucleotides read TGTGCCAGCAGTTTTATAGGGGGCCAAGAGACCCAGTACTTC.

The genes are TRBV27 and TRBJ2-5; D is unclear. V lost 4 bases to trimming and J lost 5 bases, with 11 bases between them. The CDR3 spans 13 residues. CDR1 and CDR2 (germline): MNHEY, SMNVEV (reference sequence). The CDR3 DNA follows: TGTGCCAGCAGTTCAGGTATTGGGGAGACCCAGTACTTC. Residues: CASSSGIGETQYF.